This T cell receptor (beta chain) was profiled in a study of T cell responses to AZD1222 COVID-19 vaccine (dated by TCRdb to the early 2020s). With respect to the entire study: A total of under 250 trial participants underwent TCR sequencing, of whom roughly 210 had received two doses of AZD1222 and around 26 had received two doses of the MenACWY control vaccine. Enrollment into the trials was organized by age into subgroups of 18-55, 56-69 and 70-plus years, and those subgroups contained about 150, 27 and 61 TCR-sequenced participants, respectively.

Paper-wide results and their limitations: Only 5 to 7 AZD1222 recipients were SARS-CoV-2 seropositive at baseline, limiting conclusions about previously exposed vaccinees. Spike-specific TCR breadth and depth rose significantly after two AZD1222 doses compared with day 0 and with MenACWY recipients. Participants were mostly white British and included more females than males, and it was suggested by the authors that clonal diversity may have been underestimated. Nearly half of unique spike-specific TCRs reportedly recognized epitopes outside regions mutated in the B.1.351 and B.1.1.7 variants. Vaccine-associated CD4 TCRs spanned the whole spike protein, with dominant responses in regions 160-218 and 743-854. Because no samples from the day 14 peak response were available, repertoires could be characterized only after the peak T cell response. The 56-69-year group was small, and its depth increase did not reach significance, likely because of low power.

Regarding this clone: Its antigen is unknown. No much larger clone exists at a distance of one base, and base qualities are not known.

At the junction V is shortened by 0 bases and J by 1 base, with 7 bases in between. CDR3 length: 14 amino acids, cysteine to phenylalanine. Here the CDR3 DNA is all that survives: 42 bases in frame from base 1. The germline V gene supplies CDR1 KGHSH and CDR2 LQKENI. The time point label corresponds to: about 28 days (+/-7) after the second vaccine dose. AZD1222 recipients whose second dose came at about 4 weeks and those whose second dose came at about 12 weeks were combined into one group, since spike-specific TCR depth and breadth did not differ between the two schedules. The vaccinee samples were drawn from two UK trials, COV001 and COV002, one of which was a single-blind randomized controlled phase 2/3 trial testing AZD1222 (ChAdOx1 nCoV-19) in healthy adults. For TCRbeta chain sequencing, PBMC samples were collected from trial participants at day 0 and at day 28 after the second dose. The CDR3 regions of human TCRbeta chains were subjected to immunosequencing. In the original analysis: Repertoire TCRs were matched against a reference library of SARS-CoV-2-specific TCRs generated with the MIRA antigen-specificity platform. Breadth meant the fraction of unique TCRs that were SARS-CoV-2-associated, whereas depth meant the fraction of total T cells that were SARS-CoV-2-associated. Using the MIRA data, every spike-specific TCR was mapped to the spike region that the TCR reacted to and assigned to either a CD4 or a CD8 class. Log10-transformed breadth and depth values were compared by one-way ANOVA with Sidak's multiple comparisons tests. This is the immuneACCESS table as TCRdb keeps it, with only in-frame sequences that have V and J called. A part of the clones is gone; compared with another copy, unresolved V genes explain less than half, and the rest is unexplained. V and J calls and clone size come straight from that table; D and trimming were deduced from the DNA. This sample has some 140,000 clones in its table, and approximately 90% of those were observed once. The leading ten clones occupy roughly a tenth of the sample.

Here the sequenced sample was peripheral blood, taken 28 days after the second AZD1222 dose. The TCR originated in an adult who received the AZD1222 COVID-19 vaccine. This receptor chain uses TRBV18 and TRBJ2-7; TRBD2 might be the D gene, on 6 matching bases. In nucleotide form, the sequence is TGTGCCAGCTCACCACCTGGAGGGTCCTACGAGCAGTACTTC. Translation gives CASSPPGGSYEQYF.